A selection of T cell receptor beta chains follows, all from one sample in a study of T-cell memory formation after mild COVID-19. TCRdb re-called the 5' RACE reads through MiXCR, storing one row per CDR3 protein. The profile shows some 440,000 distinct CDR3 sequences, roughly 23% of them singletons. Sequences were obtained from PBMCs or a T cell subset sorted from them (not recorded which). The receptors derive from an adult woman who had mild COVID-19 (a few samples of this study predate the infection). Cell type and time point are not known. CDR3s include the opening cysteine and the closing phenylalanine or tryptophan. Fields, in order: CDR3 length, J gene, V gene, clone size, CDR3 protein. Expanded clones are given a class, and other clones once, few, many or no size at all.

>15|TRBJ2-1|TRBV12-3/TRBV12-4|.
CASYKDTRSYNEQFF
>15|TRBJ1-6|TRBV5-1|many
CASSLQGLDNSPLHF
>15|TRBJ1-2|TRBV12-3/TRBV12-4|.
CASSRTGGTNYGYTF
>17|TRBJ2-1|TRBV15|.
CATSPLESWGSYNEQFF
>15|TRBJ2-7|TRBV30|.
CAWSHRAIGTYEQYF
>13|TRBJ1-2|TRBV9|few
CASSGQGSYGYTF
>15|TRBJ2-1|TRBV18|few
CASSPGLASSNEQFF
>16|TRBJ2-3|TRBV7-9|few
CASSSSGLARTDTQYF
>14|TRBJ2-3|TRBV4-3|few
CASSPREGLDTQYF
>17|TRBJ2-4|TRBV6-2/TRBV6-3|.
CASSYSPNQGAKNIQYF
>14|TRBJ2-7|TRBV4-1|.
CASSEGERAYEQYF
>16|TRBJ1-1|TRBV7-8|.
CASSPTPTWRNTEAFF
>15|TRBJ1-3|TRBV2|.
CASSHGTGFGNTIYF
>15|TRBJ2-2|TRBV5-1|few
CASSQRDYSTGELFF
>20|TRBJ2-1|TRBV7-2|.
CASSLGRGLVSVRTYNEQFF
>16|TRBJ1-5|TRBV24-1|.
CATSDTGTGGNQPQHF
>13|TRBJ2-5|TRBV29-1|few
CSVDSGGRETQYF
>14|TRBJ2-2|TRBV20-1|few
CSARVSGGTGELFF
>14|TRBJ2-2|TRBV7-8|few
CASSALGSAGELFF
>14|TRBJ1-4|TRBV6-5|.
CASSSGTGVEKLFF
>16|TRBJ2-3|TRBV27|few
CASSLFAAAFTDTQYF
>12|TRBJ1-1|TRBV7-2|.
CASSLDMREAFF
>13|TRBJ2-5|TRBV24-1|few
CATSDPTQQTQYF
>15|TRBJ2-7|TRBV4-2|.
CASSLLAGGGYEQYF
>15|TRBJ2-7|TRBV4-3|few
CASSHSGQGIGEQYF
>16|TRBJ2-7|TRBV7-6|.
CASSLGTSESSYEQYF
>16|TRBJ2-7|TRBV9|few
CASSVAGGTGDDEQYF
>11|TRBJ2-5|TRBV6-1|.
CASTARGTQYF
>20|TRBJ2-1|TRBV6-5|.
CASSYSMQGNPISSYNEQFF
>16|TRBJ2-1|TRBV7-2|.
CASSLGGVVTVYEQFF
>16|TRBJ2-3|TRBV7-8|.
CASSSTRVIDADTQYF
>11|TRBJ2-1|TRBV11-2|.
CASSLGLKQFF
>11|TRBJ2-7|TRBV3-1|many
CASSQVHEQYF
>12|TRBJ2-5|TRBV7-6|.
CASSLVKETQYF